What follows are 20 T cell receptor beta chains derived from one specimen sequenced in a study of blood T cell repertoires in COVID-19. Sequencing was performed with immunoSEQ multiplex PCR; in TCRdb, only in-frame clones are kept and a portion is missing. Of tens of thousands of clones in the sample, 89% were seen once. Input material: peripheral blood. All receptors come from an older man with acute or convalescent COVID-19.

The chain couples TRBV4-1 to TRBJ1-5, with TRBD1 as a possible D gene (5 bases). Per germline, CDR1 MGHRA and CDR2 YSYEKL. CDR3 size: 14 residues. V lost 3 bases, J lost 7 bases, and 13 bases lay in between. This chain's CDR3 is CASSHLQRGQPQHF. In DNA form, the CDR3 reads TGCGCCAGCAGCCATCTCCAGCGGGGGCAGCCCCAGCATTTT.

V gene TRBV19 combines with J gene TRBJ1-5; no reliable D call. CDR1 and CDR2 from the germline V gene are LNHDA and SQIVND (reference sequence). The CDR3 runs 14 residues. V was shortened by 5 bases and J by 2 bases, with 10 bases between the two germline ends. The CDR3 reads CASSSVGGNQPQHF. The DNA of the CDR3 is TGTGCCAGTAGTTCCGTTGGAGGCAATCAGCCCCAGCATTTT.

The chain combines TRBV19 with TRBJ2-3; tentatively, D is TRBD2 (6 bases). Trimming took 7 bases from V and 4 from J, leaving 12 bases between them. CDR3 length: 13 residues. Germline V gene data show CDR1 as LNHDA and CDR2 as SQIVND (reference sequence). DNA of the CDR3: TGTGCCAGTAAGACGGGAGTGGCAGATACGCAGTATTTT. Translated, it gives CASKTGVADTQYF.

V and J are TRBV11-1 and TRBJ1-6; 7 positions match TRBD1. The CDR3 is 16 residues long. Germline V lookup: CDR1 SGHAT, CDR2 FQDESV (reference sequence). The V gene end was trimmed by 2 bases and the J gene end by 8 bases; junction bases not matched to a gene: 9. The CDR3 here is CASSLIRQGPYSPLHF. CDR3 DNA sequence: TGTGCCAGCAGCTTAATCCGACAGGGACCCTATTCACCCCTCCACTTT.

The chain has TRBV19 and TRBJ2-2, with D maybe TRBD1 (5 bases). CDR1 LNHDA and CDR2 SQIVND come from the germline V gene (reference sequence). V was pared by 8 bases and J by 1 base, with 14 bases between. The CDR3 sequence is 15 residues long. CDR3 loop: CASSRQGWNTGELFF. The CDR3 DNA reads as TGTGCCAGTTCACGTCAGGGTTGGAACACCGGGGAGCTGTTTTTT.

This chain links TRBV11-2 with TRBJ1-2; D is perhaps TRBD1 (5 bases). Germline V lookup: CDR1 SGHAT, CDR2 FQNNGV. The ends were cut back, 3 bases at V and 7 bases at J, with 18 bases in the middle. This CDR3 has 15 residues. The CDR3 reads CASSFSFGGKAGYTF. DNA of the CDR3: TGTGCCAGCAGCTTTTCTTTTGGGGGGAAAGCTGGCTACACCTTC.

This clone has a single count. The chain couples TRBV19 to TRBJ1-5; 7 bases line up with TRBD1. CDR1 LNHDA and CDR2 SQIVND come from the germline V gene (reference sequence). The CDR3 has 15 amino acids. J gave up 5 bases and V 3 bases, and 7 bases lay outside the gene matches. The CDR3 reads CASSIHRGPDQPQHF. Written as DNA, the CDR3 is TGTGCCAGTAGTATCCACAGGGGTCCAGATCAGCCCCAGCATTTT. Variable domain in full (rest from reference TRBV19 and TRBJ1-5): DGGITQSPKYLFRKEGQNVTLSCEQNLNHDAMYWYRQDPGQGLRLIYYSQIVNDFQKGDIAEGYSVSREKKESFPLTVTSAQKNPTAFYLCASSIHRGPDQPQHFGDGTRLSIL.

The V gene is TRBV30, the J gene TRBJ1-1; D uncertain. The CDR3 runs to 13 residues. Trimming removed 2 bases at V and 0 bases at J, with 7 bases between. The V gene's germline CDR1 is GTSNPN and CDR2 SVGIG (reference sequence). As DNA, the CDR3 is TGTGCCTGGAGTCTTCTTATGAACACTGAAGCTTTCTTT. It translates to CAWSLLMNTEAFF. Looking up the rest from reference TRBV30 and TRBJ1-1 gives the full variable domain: SQTIHQWPATLVQPVGSPLSLECTVEGTSNPNLYWYRQAAGRGLQLLFYSVGIGQISSEVPQNLSASRPQDRQFILSSKKLLLSDSGFYLCAWSLLMNTEAFFGQGTRLTVV.

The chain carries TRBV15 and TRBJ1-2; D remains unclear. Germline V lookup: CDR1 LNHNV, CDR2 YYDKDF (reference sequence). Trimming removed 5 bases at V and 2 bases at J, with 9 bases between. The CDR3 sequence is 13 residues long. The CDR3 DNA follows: TGTGCCACCAGCGGCGGCAGCAACTATGGCTACACCTTC. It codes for CATSGGSNYGYTF. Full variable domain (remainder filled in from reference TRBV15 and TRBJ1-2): DAMVIQNPRYQVTQFGKPVTLSCSQTLNHNVMYWYQQKSSQAPKLLFHYYDKDFNNEADTPDNFQSRRPNTSFCFLDIRSPGLGDTAMYLCATSGGSNYGYTFGSGTRLTVV.

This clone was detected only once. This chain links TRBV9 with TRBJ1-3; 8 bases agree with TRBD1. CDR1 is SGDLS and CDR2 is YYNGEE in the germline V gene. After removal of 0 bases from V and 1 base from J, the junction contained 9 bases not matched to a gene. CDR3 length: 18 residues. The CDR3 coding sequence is TGTGCCAGCAGCGTAGAGGCCAGGGGGCCTGGGTCTGGAAACACCATATATTTT. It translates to CASSVEARGPGSGNTIYF.

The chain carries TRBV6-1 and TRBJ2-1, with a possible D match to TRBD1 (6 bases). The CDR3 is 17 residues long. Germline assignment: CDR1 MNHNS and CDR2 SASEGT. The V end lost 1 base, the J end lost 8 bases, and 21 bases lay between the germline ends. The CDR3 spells CASSEGAGGGLWDEQFF. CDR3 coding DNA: TGTGCCAGCAGTGAAGGGGCTGGTGGGGGCCTGTGGGATGAGCAGTTCTTC.

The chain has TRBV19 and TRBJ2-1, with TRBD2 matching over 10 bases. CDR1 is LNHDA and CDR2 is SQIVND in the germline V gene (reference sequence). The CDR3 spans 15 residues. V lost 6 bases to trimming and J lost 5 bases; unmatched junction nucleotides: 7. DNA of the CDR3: TGTGCCAGTAGAAGGACTAGCGGTCCCCACAATGAGCAGTTCTTC. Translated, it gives CASRRTSGPHNEQFF.

The CDR3 here is CASSLMGSTDTQYF. In DNA form, the CDR3 reads TGTGCCAGCAGCTTGATGGGCTCCACAGATACGCAGTATTTT. The gene calls are TRBV5-4 and TRBJ2-3; D is undetermined. The CDR3 consists of 14 residues. Trimming took off 1 base at V and 2 bases at J, with 8 bases between the two ends. Germline lookup yields CDR1 SGHNT and CDR2 YYREEE (reference sequence).

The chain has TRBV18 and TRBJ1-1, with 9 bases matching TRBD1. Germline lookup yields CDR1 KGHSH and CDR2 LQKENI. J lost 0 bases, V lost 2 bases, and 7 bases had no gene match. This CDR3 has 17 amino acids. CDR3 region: CASSPAGTGYMNTEAFF. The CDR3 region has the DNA TGTGCCAGCTCACCAGCCGGGACAGGGTACATGAACACTGAAGCTTTCTTT.

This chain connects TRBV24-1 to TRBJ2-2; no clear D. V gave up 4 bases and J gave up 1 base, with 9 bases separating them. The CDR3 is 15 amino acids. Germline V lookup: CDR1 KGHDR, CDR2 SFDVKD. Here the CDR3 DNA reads TGTGCCACCAGTGAGACAACAAGGAACACCGGGGAGCTGTTTTTT. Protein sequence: CATSETTRNTGELFF.

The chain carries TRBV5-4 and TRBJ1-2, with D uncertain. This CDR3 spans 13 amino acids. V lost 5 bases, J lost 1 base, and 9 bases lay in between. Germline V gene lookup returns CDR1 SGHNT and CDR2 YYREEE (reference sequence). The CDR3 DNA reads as TGTGCCAGCAGTCAGAGGATTAACTATGGCTACACCTTC. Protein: CASSQRINYGYTF.

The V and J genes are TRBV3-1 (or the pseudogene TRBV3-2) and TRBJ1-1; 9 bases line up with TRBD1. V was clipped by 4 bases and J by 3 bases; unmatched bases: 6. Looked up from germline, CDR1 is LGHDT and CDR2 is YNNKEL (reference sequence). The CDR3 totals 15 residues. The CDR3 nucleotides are TGTGCCAGCAGCCTCGGGACAGGGAGGGACACTGAAGCTTTCTTT. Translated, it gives CASSLGTGRDTEAFF.

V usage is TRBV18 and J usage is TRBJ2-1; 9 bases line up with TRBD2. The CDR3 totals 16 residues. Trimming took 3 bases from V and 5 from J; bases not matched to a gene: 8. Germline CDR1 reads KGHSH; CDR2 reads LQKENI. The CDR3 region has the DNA TGTGCCAGCTCACCCCCAGCGGGAGGCATTAACAATGAGCAGTTCTTC. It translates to CASSPPAGGINNEQFF.

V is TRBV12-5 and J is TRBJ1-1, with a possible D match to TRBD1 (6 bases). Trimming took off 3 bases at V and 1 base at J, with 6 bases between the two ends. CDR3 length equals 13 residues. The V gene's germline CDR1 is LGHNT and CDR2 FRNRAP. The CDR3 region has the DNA TGTGCTAGTGGTTTAGGGGGGAACACTGAAGCTTTCTTT. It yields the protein CASGLGGNTEAFF.

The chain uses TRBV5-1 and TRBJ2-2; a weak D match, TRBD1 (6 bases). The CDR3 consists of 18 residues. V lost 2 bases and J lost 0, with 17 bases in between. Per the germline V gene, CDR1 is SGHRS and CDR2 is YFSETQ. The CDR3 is CASSLGGQTIANTGELFF. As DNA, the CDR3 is TGCGCCAGCAGCTTAGGAGGACAGACGATCGCGAACACCGGGGAGCTGTTTTTT.